The 29 T cell receptor beta chains below all came from one sample that was sequenced in a study of blood T cells in healthy people across ages. Next came a second PCR, run for roughly 6 to 11 cycles, which used a sample-barcoded 5' primer along with a J-beta primer mix. MiXCR was run by TCRdb on the 5' RACE reads, yielding one entry per CDR3 protein. The table records about 640,000 distinct CDR3 sequences, roughly 53% of them present only once. Sequencing was performed on blood. Receptors were obtained from a man in his 60s in good health.

The V gene is TRBV6-1, the J gene TRBJ1-2, with 7 bases that match TRBD1. CDR1 and CDR2 from the germline V gene are MNHNS and SASEGT. The CDR3 sequence is 14 residues long. V lost 7 bases and J lost 3; bases outside the gene matches: 8. The CDR3 region has the DNA TGTGCCAGCATCTTGGGACAGTCTTACTATGGCTACACCTTC. It yields the protein CASILGQSYYGYTF.

This clonotype showed up just a few times. The J gene is TRBJ2-3, the V gene TRBV12-3 or TRBV12-4, with 7 bases that match TRBD2. The V segment lost 3 bases and the J segment 4 bases; nucleotides outside the gene matches: 10. This CDR3 has 16 amino acids. As DNA, the CDR3 is TGTGCCAGCAGTTTCAGTGGACTAGGAGGCTCAGATACGCAGTATTTT. Translating it yields CASSFSGLGGSDTQYF.

The chain carries TRBV29-1 and TRBJ1-2, with 7 positions matching TRBD1. The J segment lost 3 bases and the V segment lost 6 bases, leaving 7 bases of the junction unmatched. Germline values: CDR1 SQVTM, CDR2 ANQGSEA. The CDR3 consists of 13 residues. The CDR3: CSVATGIDYGYTF. In DNA form, the CDR3 reads TGCAGCGTGGCGACAGGGATTGACTATGGCTACACCTTC.

This chain joins TRBV12-3 or TRBV12-4 and TRBJ2-2; 7 bases are a match to TRBD2. The CDR3 length is 14 residues. Trimming removed 8 bases from V and 0 bases from J; junction bases left unmatched: 3. CDR3 DNA sequence: TGTGCCAGCGGGAGGGCAGCGAACACCGGGGAGCTGTTTTTT. Translated: CASGRAANTGELFF.

This chain uses TRBV12-3 or TRBV12-4 with TRBJ2-3; a weak D match, TRBD1 (5 bases). Trimming pared 1 base from V and 3 bases from J, leaving 11 bases between. CDR3 length: 15 amino acids. CDR3 in DNA: TGTGCCAGCAGTTTAGGGGGCAGAATTACAGATACGCAGTATTTT. This translates into CASSLGGRITDTQYF.

This clonotype was found a few times. J is TRBJ1-2 and V is TRBV12-3 or TRBV12-4; TRBD1 might be the D (5 bases). The CDR3 is 15 residues long. The V gene lost 3 bases and the J gene lost 4 bases, with 15 bases spanning the gap. As DNA, the CDR3 is TGTGCCAGCAGTTTGAGTGGGGCGAGGGGCTATGGCTACACCTTC. This sequence encodes CASSLSGARGYGYTF.

This clonotype has ten or more counts. At one end, the junction sequence differs from germline, possibly due to a read error. This rearrangement joins TRBV5-1 to TRBJ2-1; TRBD1 might be the D (5 bases). The CDR3 spans 14 residues. The germline CDR1 and CDR2 sequences are SGHRS and YFSETQ. Here the CDR3 DNA reads TGTGCCAGCAGCTTAGACAGCTCCTACAATGAGCAGTTCTTC. Translated: CASSLDSSYNEQFF.

The chain has TRBV25-1 and TRBJ2-5, with a tentative D call TRBD2 (6 bases). V was trimmed by 2 bases and J by 2 bases, leaving 18 bases between them. CDR1 is MGHDK and CDR2 is SYGVNS in the germline V gene. CDR3 length: 17 residues. CDR3: CASSEGLGGRGQETQYF. The CDR3 DNA reads as TGTGCCAGCAGTGAAGGCCTGGGAGGTCGTGGGCAAGAGACCCAGTACTTC.

The rearrangement links TRBV5-1 to TRBJ1-1; D gene uncertain. There are 13 residues in the CDR3. Trimming took 6 bases from V and 2 from J, leaving 11 bases between them. The germline V gene has CDR1 SGHRS and CDR2 YFSETQ. In DNA form, the CDR3 reads TGCGCCAGCAATAACGAGCGAAACACTGAAGCTTTCTTT. Encoded protein: CASNNERNTEAFF.

CDR3 bases: TGTGCCAGCAGGCCGACAGGGCAGAGCCAGCCCCAGCATTTT. Translating gives CASRPTGQSQPQHF. This chain connects TRBV27 to TRBJ1-5; 7 bases map to TRBD1. CDR3 length: 14 amino acids. V lost 6 bases and J lost 7; bases outside the gene matches: 9. Germline CDR1 and CDR2: MNHEY and SMNVEV (reference sequence).

This clonotype was seen more than once but under ten times. This sequence joins TRBV7-9 and TRBJ2-7; D is possibly TRBD2 (6 bases). The CDR3 is made up of 14 amino acids. V lost 6 bases, J lost 0 bases, and 12 bases lay in between. Germline loops: CDR1 SEHNR, CDR2 FQNEAQ (reference sequence). The CDR3 coding sequence is TGTGCCAGCAGGGTCGGGAGTAACTCCTACGAGCAGTACTTC. Its protein product is CASRVGSNSYEQYF.

The chain recombines TRBV20-1 with TRBJ2-3; the D is unclear. The CDR3 runs to 12 residues. Germline assignment: CDR1 DFQATT and CDR2 SNEGSKA (reference sequence). The V end lost 2 bases, the J end lost 6 bases, and 9 bases lay between the germline ends. CDR3 nucleotides: TGCAGTGCTAGATCTTTGATTGATACGCAGTATTTT. It encodes CSARSLIDTQYF.

The chain recombines TRBV13 with TRBJ1-2; D is uncertain. The CDR3 has 15 amino acids. V was trimmed by 2 bases and J by 0 bases, leaving 10 bases between them. Germline-derived CDR1 and CDR2 are PRHDT and FYEKMQ (reference sequence). CDR3 sequence (DNA): TGTGCCAGCAGCTTAATAAGGCCGGCTAACTATGGCTACACCTTC. Translating it yields CASSLIRPANYGYTF.

This clonotype was picked up many times. The chain has TRBV29-1 and TRBJ2-5; D not certain. Trimming took off 4 bases at V and 4 bases at J, with 13 bases between the two ends. The CDR3 consists of 13 residues. Germline V CDR1 and CDR2: SQVTM, ANQGSEA. CDR3 loop: CSVGFKIGETQYF. The DNA of the CDR3 is TGCAGCGTTGGGTTCAAGATCGGAGAGACCCAGTACTTC.

The chain is built from TRBV19 and TRBJ2-1, with no clear D. The CDR3 is 14 amino acids. V was shortened by 2 bases and J by 6 bases, with 11 bases between the two germline ends. CDR1 is LNHDA and CDR2 is SQIVND in the germline V gene (reference sequence). The CDR3 reads CASSISANGNEQFF. In DNA, the CDR3 is TGTGCCAGTAGTATAAGTGCCAATGGCAATGAGCAGTTCTTC.

Regarding this clonotype: One end of the junction varies from germline; a read error may be responsible. The V gene is TRBV7-2, the J gene TRBJ1-1; D is undetermined. This CDR3 has 12 residues. CDR1 and CDR2 (germline): SGHTA, FQGNSA. The CDR3 coding sequence is TGTTCCAGCAGCTCATTAGATGTTGACGCTTTCTTT. Translation gives CSSSSLDVDAFF.

This chain links TRBV7-9 with TRBJ2-2; maybe TRBD1 (6 bases). The V end was cut by 5 bases, the J end by 7 bases, with 14 bases between. The CDR3 loop spans 14 amino acids. Per the germline V gene, CDR1 is SEHNR and CDR2 is FQNEAQ (reference sequence). The CDR3 is CASSVYRDHGELFF. The DNA of the CDR3 is TGTGCCAGCAGCGTCTACAGGGATCACGGGGAGCTGTTTTTT.

This clonotype was observed a handful of times. CDR3 in DNA: TGTGCCAGCAGTTACTTGGCGGGATTCTTCTACGAGCAGTACTTC. Its protein is CASSYLAGFFYEQYF. The gene calls are TRBV28 and TRBJ2-7; D might be TRBD2 (6 bases). There are 15 residues in the CDR3. With 4 bases removed from V and 3 bases from J, the gap between germline ends came to 16 bases. CDR1 and CDR2 from the germline V gene are MDHEN and SYDVKM.

This clonotype has ten or more counts. The chain links TRBV20-1 to TRBJ2-1; 14 nucleotides agree with TRBD2. The CDR3 runs 15 residues. The junction had 4 bases not matched to a gene; V was cut back by 5 bases and J by 4 bases. CDR1 is DFQATT and CDR2 is SNEGSKA in the germline V gene (reference sequence). The CDR3 region has the DNA TGCAGTGCTCAGACTAGCGGGGGGGAATACAATGAGCAGTTCTTC. Translating it yields CSAQTSGGEYNEQFF.

The chain uses TRBV20-1 and TRBJ1-4; TRBD1 aligns across 7 bases. The CDR3 consists of 13 residues. The V gene end was trimmed by 6 bases and the J gene end by 7 bases; junction bases not matched to a gene: 8. CDR1 and CDR2 (germline): DFQATT, SNEGSKA (reference sequence). CDR3 protein: CSATDRVGEKLFF. CDR3 DNA sequence: TGCAGTGCCACCGACAGGGTGGGTGAAAAACTGTTTTTT.

V usage is TRBV28 and J usage is TRBJ2-7; possible D gene TRBD2, 6 bases. The CDR3 loop spans 14 amino acids. V lost 10 bases and J 2 bases, leaving 18 bases between the germline ends. Germline CDR1 is MDHEN and CDR2 is SYDVKM. CDR3 in DNA: TGTGCCACCCGGGGCGGGACGGATCCCTACGAGCAGTACTTC. Protein sequence: CATRGGTDPYEQYF. Looking up the rest from reference TRBV28 and TRBJ2-7 gives the full variable domain: DVKVTQSSRYLVKRTGEKVFLECVQDMDHENMFWYRQDPGLGLRLIYFSYDVKMKEKGDIPEGYSVSREKKERFSLILESASTNQTSMYLCATRGGTDPYEQYFGPGTRLTVT.

V is TRBV27 and J is TRBJ2-5, with D possibly being TRBD2 (6 bases). V gave up 5 bases and J gave up 9 bases, with 19 bases separating them. The germline V gene encodes CDR1 MNHEY and CDR2 SMNVEV (reference sequence). The length of the CDR3 is 14 residues. The CDR3 DNA is TGTGCCAGCAGTCAACGGGGCGCGGAGGGTTCCCAGTACTTC. Amino acid sequence: CASSQRGAEGSQYF.

This clonotype was counted only a few times. The chain joins TRBV18 to TRBJ2-1; D remains unclear. V lost 2 bases and J 3 bases, leaving 5 bases between the germline ends. The CDR3 totals 13 residues. Per germline, CDR1 KGHSH and CDR2 LQKENI. CDR3 in DNA: TGTGCCAGCTCACCAGCAGTCTACAATGAGCAGTTCTTC. Protein: CASSPAVYNEQFF.

This clonotype was found a few times. The chain recombines TRBV6-2 or TRBV6-3 with TRBJ2-7; the D gene is possibly TRBD2 (5 bases). With the DNA end fitting TRBJ2-5 better, the J assignment may be wrong. The CDR3 spans 13 residues. Germline V gene data show CDR1 as MNHEY and CDR2 as SVGEGT. In DNA form, the CDR3 reads TGTGCCAGCAGTTACGCGGGTTTGGAGACCCAGTACTTC. It translates to CASSYAGLETQYF.

The chain employs TRBV20-1 and TRBJ2-7, with D hard to call. CDR3 length: 15 residues. V gave up 5 bases and J gave up 3 bases, with 20 bases separating them. CDR1 DFQATT and CDR2 SNEGSKA come from the germline V gene (reference sequence). In DNA, the CDR3 is TGCAGTGCTGTAGCTGGTACGGGCGGTTACTACGAGCAGTACTTC. As protein: CSAVAGTGGYYEQYF.

The V and J genes are TRBV3-1 and TRBJ1-2; maybe TRBD1 (5 bases). The CDR3 contains 16 residues. V was clipped by 0 bases and J by 4 bases, with 15 bases between them. Germline CDR1 LGHDT, CDR2 YNNKEL (reference sequence). CDR3 residues: CASSQDLGAGVYGYTF. In DNA form, the CDR3 reads TGTGCCAGCAGCCAAGATCTTGGGGCCGGTGTCTATGGCTACACCTTC.

The J gene is TRBJ1-5, the V gene TRBV7-2; D may be TRBD1 (6 bases). This CDR3 comprises 15 residues. Trimming took off 1 base at V and 2 bases at J, with 9 bases between the two ends. Germline V gene data show CDR1 as SGHTA and CDR2 as FQGNSA. The CDR3 region has the DNA TGTGCCAGCAGCTTAGACAGGGCAGGCAATCAGCCCCAGCATTTT. It yields the protein CASSLDRAGNQPQHF.

V is TRBV18 and J is TRBJ1-2; the D gene is possibly TRBD1 (5 bases). The CDR3 runs to 14 residues. Germline V CDR1 and CDR2: KGHSH, LQKENI. V lost 4 bases, J lost 8 bases, and 17 bases lay in between. CDR3 in amino acids: CASSLGRPGGGYTF. In DNA form, the CDR3 reads TGTGCCAGCTCACTGGGACGTCCGGGAGGAGGCTACACCTTC.

This chain links TRBV3-1 with TRBJ1-2; possibly TRBD1 for D (5 bases). The V and J ends lost 1 base and 12 bases respectively, with 12 bases between them. Germline loops: CDR1 LGHDT, CDR2 YNNKEL (reference sequence). The CDR3 is made up of 12 amino acids. CDR3 sequence reads: CASSQGKGKHTF. The CDR3 bases are TGTGCCAGCAGCCAAGGGAAGGGGAAGCACACCTTC.